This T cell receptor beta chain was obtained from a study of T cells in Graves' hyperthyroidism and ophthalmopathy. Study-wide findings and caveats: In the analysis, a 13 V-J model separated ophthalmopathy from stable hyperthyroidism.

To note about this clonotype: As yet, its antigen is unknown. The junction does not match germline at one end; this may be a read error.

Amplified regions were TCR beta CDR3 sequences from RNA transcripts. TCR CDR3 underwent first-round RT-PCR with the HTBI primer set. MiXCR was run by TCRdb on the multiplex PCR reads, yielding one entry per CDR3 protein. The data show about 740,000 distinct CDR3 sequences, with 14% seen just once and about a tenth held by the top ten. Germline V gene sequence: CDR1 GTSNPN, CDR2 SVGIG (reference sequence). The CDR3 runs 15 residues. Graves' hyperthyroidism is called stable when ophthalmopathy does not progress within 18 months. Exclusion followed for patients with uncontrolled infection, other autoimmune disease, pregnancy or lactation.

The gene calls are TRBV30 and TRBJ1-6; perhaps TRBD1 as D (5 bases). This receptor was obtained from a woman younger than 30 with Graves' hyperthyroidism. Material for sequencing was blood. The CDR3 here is CARRSGSGYNSPLHF. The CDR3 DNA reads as TGTGCCCGGAGGTCAGGGAGTGGCTATAATTCACCCCTCCACTTT.